One TCR beta chain is described in this entry. Its antigen is as yet unknown. The data belong to a study of cytomegalovirus exposure and HLA in healthy donors. Findings of the study overall: In vitro work confirmed that a few CMV-associated chains recognize CMV antigens.

Germline CDR1 reads SQVTM; CDR2 reads ANQGSEA. The CDR3 has 12 residues. Trimming pared 4 bases from V and 1 base from J, leaving 7 bases between. Use of 60 Vbeta and 13 Jbeta primers characterized the PCR. Sequenced by immunoSEQ multiplex PCR; TCRdb stores in-frame clones only, minus some. The data show tens of thousands of clones, roughly two thirds seen once. The source material was PBMCs. This clonotype was sampled from a woman in her fifties or sixties in good health and CMV-seronegative. This sequence joins TRBV29-1 and TRBJ1-1; D is unresolved. CDR3 sequence reads: CSVAWRNTEAFF. CDR3 DNA: TGCAGCGTTGCATGGAGGAACACTGAAGCTTTCTTT.